These 20 T cell receptor beta chains were all obtained from the same sample, sequenced in a study of OX40 agonist ivuxolimab in advanced cancers. Clones were sequenced by immunoSEQ multiplex PCR, and TCRdb holds only the in-frame ones, with some missing. In the table there are approximately 45,000 clones, less than 90% of which are singletons. The sequencing used CD4+ or CD8+ T cells sorted from blood, collected in a trial of the OX40 agonist ivuxolimab. These receptors were obtained from an adult with an advanced solid tumor such as melanoma, head and neck, liver or kidney cancer.

The chain employs TRBV25-1 and TRBJ1-2; D gene uncertain. V was trimmed by 7 bases and J by 4 bases, leaving 16 bases between them. Germline V CDR1 and CDR2: MGHDK, SYGVNS. The CDR3 has 14 residues. The CDR3 sequence: CASTKSDGSYGYTF. CDR3 coding DNA: TGTGCCAGCACTAAATCAGACGGATCCTATGGCTACACCTTC.

As regards this clone: Additional DNA sequences in this sample encode the identical CDR3. The gene calls are TRBV6-1 and TRBJ2-3; tentatively, D is TRBD1 or TRBD2 (5 bases each). Germline V gene sequence: CDR1 MNHNS, CDR2 SASEGT. V was trimmed by 4 bases and J by 5 bases, leaving 13 bases between them. The CDR3 length is 14 residues. The CDR3 spells CASSGLTGGDTQYF. CDR3 sequence (DNA): TGTGCCAGCAGTGGCCTTACTGGGGGAGATACGCAGTATTTT.

The J gene is TRBJ2-2, the V gene TRBV10-3; 8 bases fit TRBD1. CDR1 is ENHRY and CDR2 is SYGVKD in the germline V gene. J gave up 5 bases and V 7 bases, and 6 bases lay outside the gene matches. This CDR3 spans 14 amino acids. The DNA for the CDR3 is TGTGCCATCACAGGGGGCTTGGGAACCGGGGAGCTGTTTTTT. Its protein is CAITGGLGTGELFF.

The CDR3 nucleotides are TGTGCCATCAGTGATCGGGGCATCTATGGCTACACCTTC. It specifies CAISDRGIYGYTF. The V and J genes are TRBV10-3 and TRBJ1-2; perhaps TRBD1 as D (5 bases). The CDR3 loop spans 13 amino acids. Germline V gives CDR1 ENHRY, CDR2 SYGVKD. With 3 bases removed from V and 4 bases from J, the gap between germline ends came to 9 bases.

This clone was detected once. The CDR3: CASSSQGARDEKLFF. CDR3 in DNA: TGCGCCAGCAGTAGTCAGGGGGCTAGGGATGAAAAACTGTTTTTT. The chain links TRBV10-2 to TRBJ1-4; 8 nucleotides line up with TRBD1. The germline gives CDR1 WSHSY, CDR2 SAAADI. With 5 bases clipped from V and 6 bases from J, the junction kept 8 bases outside the gene matches. The CDR3 is 15 amino acids.

Only one count was recorded for this clone. The chain couples TRBV5-1 to TRBJ2-7, with TRBD1 matching 9 bases. Trimming took 0 bases from V and 3 from J; bases not matched to a gene: 1. The CDR3 has 14 residues. Per germline, CDR1 SGHRS and CDR2 YFSETQ. CDR3 nucleotide sequence: TGCGCCAGCAGCTTGGGACAGGGGGTCTACGAGCAGTACTTC. This encodes CASSLGQGVYEQYF.

V gene TRBV11-3 combines with J gene TRBJ1-1; possible D gene TRBD1, 5 bases. Deletions cut 5 bases from V and 1 base from J, with 11 bases between. The CDR3 has 14 amino acids. Germline V gene lookup returns CDR1 SGHNT and CDR2 YENEEA. CDR3 sequence reads: CASSKGRGNTEAFF. Written as DNA, the CDR3 is TGTGCCAGCAGCAAGGGACGGGGGAACACTGAAGCTTTCTTT.

The genes are TRBV6-1 and TRBJ2-7; D is unresolved. Trimming pared 3 bases from V and 5 bases from J, leaving 14 bases between. CDR3 length equals 14 residues. Germline V lookup: CDR1 MNHNS, CDR2 SASEGT. The CDR3 coding sequence is TGTGCCAGCAGTGAGGGCACGCGTTGGGACGAGCAGTACTTC. Protein sequence: CASSEGTRWDEQYF.

The chain couples TRBV7-2 to TRBJ2-5; D might be TRBD2 (6 bases). V was clipped by 5 bases and J by 1 base, with 14 bases between them. CDR1 and CDR2 from the germline V gene are SGHTA and FQGNSA. This CDR3 contains 15 residues. CDR3 in amino acids: CASSGPGLAQETQYF. CDR3 nucleotide sequence: TGTGCCAGCAGCGGACCGGGACTCGCCCAAGAGACCCAGTACTTC.

The J gene is TRBJ2-5, the V gene TRBV5-1; 8 nucleotides agree with TRBD2. The germline V gene has CDR1 SGHRS and CDR2 YFSETQ. V trimming: 4 bases; J trimming: 5 bases; junction bases outside the gene matches: 10. The CDR3 covers 15 residues. This chain's CDR3 is CASSTKRERGETQYF. In DNA, the CDR3 is TGCGCCAGCAGCACTAAGCGGGAGAGAGGGGAGACCCAGTACTTC.

This chain links TRBV10-3 with TRBJ2-2, with a weak D call TRBD1 (6 bases). The CDR3 spans 16 residues. Germline loops: CDR1 ENHRY, CDR2 SYGVKD. Trimming took off 6 bases at V and 3 bases at J, with 17 bases between the two ends. This CDR3 reads CAIRPGGLGDTGELFF. CDR3 coding DNA: TGTGCCATCAGGCCTGGGGGCCTTGGAGACACCGGGGAGCTGTTTTTT.

The V and J genes are TRBV7-9 and TRBJ2-1; 7 nucleotides line up with TRBD2. J gave up 2 bases and V 6 bases, and 13 bases lay outside the gene matches. The CDR3 runs 17 residues. Germline-derived CDR1 and CDR2 are SEHNR and FQNEAQ (reference sequence). The CDR3 is CASRSPTAGVAYNEQFF. CDR3 nucleotide sequence: TGTGCCAGCAGATCTCCCACGGCGGGGGTCGCCTACAATGAGCAGTTCTTC. The full variable domain, rest sourced from reference TRBV7-9 and TRBJ2-1, is DTGVSQNPRHKITKRGQNVTFRCDPISEHNRLYWYRQTLGQGPEFLTYFQNEAQLEKSRLLSDRFSAERPKGSFSTLEIQRTEQGDSAMYLCASRSPTAGVAYNEQFFGPGTRLTVL.

The V gene is TRBV27, the J gene TRBJ2-7, with TRBD1 matching 8 bases. J lost 6 bases, V lost 5 bases, and 9 bases had no gene match. The CDR3 is 14 amino acids. Germline V gene sequence: CDR1 MNHEY, CDR2 SMNVEV (reference sequence). The CDR3: CASSIGQGLSEQYF. CDR3 DNA: TGTGCCAGCAGTATAGGACAGGGCTTGTCCGAGCAGTACTTC.

The chain carries TRBV5-1 and TRBJ2-1, with 9 positions matching TRBD2. Germline assignment: CDR1 SGHRS and CDR2 YFSETQ. The CDR3 sequence is 16 residues long. V shed 2 bases and J 7 bases; nucleotides not matched to a gene: 10. The DNA of the CDR3 is TGCGCCAGCAGCTTAAGCGGGAGGACCCAGGGAAATGAGCAGTTCTTC. Translated, it gives CASSLSGRTQGNEQFF.

The V and J genes are TRBV7-2 and TRBJ2-7; TRBD1 aligns across 9 bases. Germline V gene lookup returns CDR1 SGHTA and CDR2 FQGNSA. This CDR3 has 14 amino acids. V lost 5 bases, J lost 4 bases, and 6 bases stayed unmatched. The CDR3 sequence is CASSHGTGRYEQYF. As DNA, the CDR3 is TGTGCCAGCAGCCACGGGACAGGGAGGTACGAGCAGTACTTC. The whole variable domain, remainder taken from reference TRBV7-2 and TRBJ2-7, is GAGVSQSPSNKVTEKGKDVELRCDPISGHTALYWYRQSLGQGLEFLIYFQGNSAPDKSGLPSDRFSAERTGGSVSTLTIQRTQQEDSAVYLCASSHGTGRYEQYFGPGTRLTVT.

The genes are TRBV9 and TRBJ2-2; no definite D call. The V gene's germline CDR1 is SGDLS and CDR2 YYNGEE. This CDR3 has 13 amino acids. V gave up 0 bases and J gave up 7 bases, with 7 bases separating them. The CDR3 sequence is CASSVDGVGELFF. The DNA for the CDR3 is TGTGCCAGCAGCGTAGATGGGGTCGGGGAGCTGTTTTTT.

The J gene is TRBJ2-3, the V gene TRBV29-1; D gene uncertain. The CDR3 consists of 13 residues. Looked up from germline, CDR1 is SQVTM and CDR2 is ANQGSEA. Trimming took off 3 bases at V and 0 bases at J, with 7 bases between the two ends. The CDR3 here is CSVEWASTDTQYF. DNA for the CDR3: TGCAGCGTTGAGTGGGCCAGCACAGATACGCAGTATTTT.

The chain combines TRBV10-2 with TRBJ1-5; D call uncertain. Deletions cut 6 bases from V and 2 bases from J, with 14 bases between. The germline CDR1 and CDR2 sequences are WSHSY and SAAADI. The CDR3 extends over 15 amino acids. The CDR3 loop is CASRNELNGNQPQHF. In DNA form, the CDR3 reads TGCGCCAGCAGAAACGAACTAAACGGCAATCAGCCCCAGCATTTT.

The rearrangement uses TRBV6-6 and TRBJ2-5, with TRBD1 as a possible D gene (5 bases). Matching the DNA end better, TRBJ2-7 makes the J call doubtful. Germline V gives CDR1 MNHNY, CDR2 SVGAGI (reference sequence). The CDR3 totals 12 residues. This chain's CDR3 is CASSSNQGEQYF. The CDR3, as DNA: TGTGCCAGCAGTTCCAACCAGGGCGAGCAGTACTTC.

The chain combines TRBV7-2 with TRBJ2-1, with TRBD2 matching over 13 bases. Trimming cost V 5 bases and J 4 bases; bases outside gene matches: 2. CDR1 SGHTA and CDR2 FQGNSA come from the germline V gene. The CDR3 has 15 amino acids. The CDR3 protein is CASSPLAGGYNEQFF. The CDR3 DNA reads as TGTGCCAGCAGCCCACTAGCGGGGGGGTACAATGAGCAGTTCTTC.